This T cell receptor (beta chain) was sequenced for a study of blood T cell repertoires in COVID-19. This clone was detected only once. Germline V gene lookup returns CDR1 SQVTM and CDR2 ANQGSEA. The CDR3 runs to 13 residues. V dropped 6 bases and J dropped 7; count of bases not matched to a gene: 9. Generated by immunoSEQ multiplex PCR, the TCRdb table keeps only in-frame clones and is missing some. Counted here are about 80,000 clones, about 80% occurring once; the ten biggest clones make up less than 15%. Sequenced: peripheral blood. The receptor was derived from an older man with acute or convalescent COVID-19. The V call is TRBV29-1, the J call TRBJ1-5; 7 nucleotides match TRBD1. The CDR3 sequence is CSVEEAGGQPQHF. In nucleotides, the CDR3 is TGCAGCGTCGAGGAGGCAGGGGGACAGCCCCAGCATTTT.